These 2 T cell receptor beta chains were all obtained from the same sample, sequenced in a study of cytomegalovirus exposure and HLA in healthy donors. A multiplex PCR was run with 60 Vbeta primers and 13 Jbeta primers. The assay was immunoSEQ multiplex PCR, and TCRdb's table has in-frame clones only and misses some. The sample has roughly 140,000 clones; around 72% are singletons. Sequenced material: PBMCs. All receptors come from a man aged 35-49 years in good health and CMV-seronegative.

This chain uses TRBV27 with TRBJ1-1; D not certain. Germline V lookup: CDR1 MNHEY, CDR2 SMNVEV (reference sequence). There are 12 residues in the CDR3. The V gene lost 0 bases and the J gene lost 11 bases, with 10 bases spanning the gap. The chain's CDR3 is CASSLSPRGAFF. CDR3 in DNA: TGTGCCAGCAGTTTATCCCCCCGCGGGGCTTTCTTT.

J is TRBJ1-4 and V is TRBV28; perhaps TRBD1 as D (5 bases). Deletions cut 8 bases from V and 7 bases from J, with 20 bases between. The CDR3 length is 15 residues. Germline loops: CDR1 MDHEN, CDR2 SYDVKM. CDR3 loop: CASREVGEGTEKLFF. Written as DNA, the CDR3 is TGTGCCAGCCGTGAGGTAGGGGAGGGGACTGAAAAACTGTTTTTT.